This T cell receptor beta chain was sequenced for a study of vaccination and CD4 T cells after COVID-19. Study overall: Post-vaccine sampling followed dose two by a median roughly 76 days (range 14 to 241). Stimuli were overlapping spike peptide pools of SARS-CoV-2 and three common cold coronaviruses (HCoV-NL63, HCoV-OC43, HCoV-229E).

V gave up 8 bases and J gave up 6 bases, with 13 bases separating them. The CDR3 is 13 amino acids. The treatment denotes: approximately nine-day PBMC culture with coronavirus spike peptide pools or control peptides (ViraFEST assay). Those CD4+ T cells from the unexposed donor predate the COVID-19 pandemic (2011-2018). Under the ViraFEST approach, antigen-specific T cells were expanded with peptide pools and TCRs subsequently sequenced. The probes, which were SARS-CoV-2 S/N and four cold-coronavirus spikes, were applied to unexposed-donor CD4+ T cells, cells permitting. This clonotype was detected only once. As yet, its antigen is unknown. The Oncomine TCR Beta short-read assay was what sequenced the DNA obtained from cultured CD4+ T cells. TCRdb recomputed calls from the PCR reads with MiXCR, one row per CDR3 protein. Among about 7,000 distinct CDR3 sequences listed, about 53% were seen once.

The J gene is TRBJ1-4, the V gene TRBV12-3 or TRBV12-4; D gene unclear. The TCR was taken from a human donor in good health. Sample: CD4+ T cells from blood, cultured in vitro. This CDR3 is CASLKDTHEKLFF. The CDR3 DNA follows: TGTGCCAGCCTGAAGGATACTCATGAAAAACTGTTTTTT.